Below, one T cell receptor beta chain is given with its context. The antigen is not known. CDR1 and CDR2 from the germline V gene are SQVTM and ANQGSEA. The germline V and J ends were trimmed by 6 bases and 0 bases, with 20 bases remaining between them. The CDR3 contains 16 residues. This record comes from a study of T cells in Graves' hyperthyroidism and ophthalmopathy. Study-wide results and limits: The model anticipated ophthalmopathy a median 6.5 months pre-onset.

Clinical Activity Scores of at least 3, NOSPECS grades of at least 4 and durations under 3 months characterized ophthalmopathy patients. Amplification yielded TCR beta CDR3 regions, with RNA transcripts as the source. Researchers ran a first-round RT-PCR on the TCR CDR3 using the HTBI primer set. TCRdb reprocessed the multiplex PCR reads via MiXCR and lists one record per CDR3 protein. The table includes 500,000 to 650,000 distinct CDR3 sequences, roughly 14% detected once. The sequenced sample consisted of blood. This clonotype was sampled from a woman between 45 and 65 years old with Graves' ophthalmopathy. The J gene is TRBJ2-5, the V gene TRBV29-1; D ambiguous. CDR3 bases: TGCAGCGTCGCGACGCCCTCGGTGCCCGACCAAGAGACCCAGTACTTC. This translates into CSVATPSVPDQETQYF.